The present entry profiles one TCR beta chain with its context. Single viable CD3+CD4+CD8-CD45RO+ cells were sorted as the memory CD4+ T cells. After thawing, CD4+ T cells were positively selected. CDR3 length equals 14 residues. V was pared by 0 bases and J by 8 bases, with 14 bases between. The V gene's germline CDR1 is SGHRS and CDR2 YFSETQ. These data originate in a study of memory CD4+ T cells and cytomegalovirus serostatus. Sequencing was performed with immunoSEQ multiplex PCR; in TCRdb, only in-frame clones are kept and a portion is missing. Here the sample spans about 54,000 clones, roughly four fifths being singletons.

The origin of this receptor is an adult in good health and CMV-seronegative. The chain links TRBV5-1 to TRBJ1-2; weak D call: TRBD1 (6 bases). The sequencing input was memory CD4+ T cells from blood. The CDR3 reads CASSLALGAGGYTF. CDR3 sequence (DNA): TGCGCCAGCAGCTTGGCCCTGGGGGCGGGCGGCTACACCTTC.